The entry that follows covers one TCR beta chain sequence. Its antigen is not yet known. Within one base of it there is no much larger clone, and no base qualities were kept. Using the deep immunoSEQ assay, multiplex PCR amplified TCR CDR3 regions from genomic DNA. Extracted genomic DNA from each cell subset was spread evenly across all wells of several immunoSEQ 96-well plates, with each plate serving as a replicate. Each replicate PCR for sorted subsets received around 210 ng genomic DNA, equal to roughly 29,000 T cell genomes. Purified libraries were measured with a Qubit 3.0 fluorometer, size-checked on a Bioanalyzer 2100, and measured again with the KAPA Library Quantification kit. Every immunoSEQ 96-well plate was sequenced on a separate single-read 150-cycle Illumina NextSeq 550 flow cell. In the original analysis: The immunoSEQ output contained only junctional sequences without quality scores, so filtering could not match that applied to full-length reads. Sequences were annotated with PyIR, a Python wrapper for IgBLAST v1.9, using IMGT germline references to assign V/J genes and CDR3. Reads with weak V/J assignments (E-value above 1e-6), missing CDR3, stop codons, out-of-frame junctions, or ambiguous translated residues were removed. V3J clonotypes were defined as sequences sharing an identical inferred V gene, J gene, and CDR3 amino acid sequence. The percentage overlap between two repertoires was calculated by dividing the number of shared unique clonotypes by the size of the smaller repertoire. Repertoire richness was assessed with RTK rarefaction, the Chao1 estimator, and Recon v2.1 estimates of unobserved clonotypes. For all TCRbeta clonotypes obtained by the gDNA method from a few donors, generation probabilities were computed with OLGA. Imported from immuneACCESS, the table was reduced by TCRdb to in-frame sequences with V and J called. These copies leave out some clones; in studies compared against another copy, an unresolved V gene accounts for under half, and the cause of the remainder is not known. The DNA gave D and trimming, while V, J and clone size come from that table. Recorded for this sample are 2.3 million or so clones; 80% to 95% of them occurred a single time. The ten largest clones add up to about 0.39% of the sample.

This record belongs to a study of shared clonotypes between healthy human individuals (dated by TCRdb to about 2020). Background on the whole study: The cohort included three men and a couple of women between 18 and 49 years of age. Between about 0.85 and 10 billion PBMCs per donor were obtained by leukapheresis. To increase sequencing depth and limit assay-specific biases, TCR repertoire library preparation and sequencing were carried out by different laboratories using diverse techniques. Per donor, three plates each were used for CD4 naive and CD4 memory, two for CD8 naive, and one for CD8 memory. Blood TCR repertoires of roughly 5 healthy adults were deeply sequenced to estimate repertoire size and the extent of clonotype sharing between individuals. The study at large found these results: Because the study included a small number of donors, the genetic and exposure-history diversity represented was limited. Naive subsets generally had larger estimated clonotype richness than memory subsets did. Based on pairwise subsampling, the degree of clonotype sharing among donors was expected to be affected by sequencing depth. When four donors were compared, the shared fraction of clonotypes was around 5.1% for naive CD4, approximately 3.3% for naive CD8, 2.3% for memory CD4, and less than 0.45% for memory CD8. Sampling was limited to blood, and TCR repertoires in tissue likely differ from TCR repertoires in blood. Higher generation probabilities were observed for clonotypes shared by all four sorted-subset donors than for non-shared clonotypes. Even with the large sequencing depth, rarefaction of the sorted-subset datasets indicated that sequencing was incomplete.

The donors were healthy, HIV-negative adults with no recently reported acute infections or vaccinations. Only Caucasian adults living in Nashville, Tennessee, USA were represented among the donors. Magnetic negative selection was used to enrich CD4+ T cells, after which naive cells were positively selected on CD45RA and the negative fraction became the memory subset. After blood collection by leukapheresis, PBMCs were isolated using Ficoll-Histopaque density gradient centrifugation and then cryopreserved in the vapor phase of liquid nitrogen. Analytical flow cytometry was used to check the purity and quantity of each magnetically sorted T cell population. Genomic DNA was isolated from every sorted fraction and measured by UV absorbance on a Nanodrop 2000c. The germline V gene supplies CDR1 SNHLY and CDR2 FYNNEI. CDR3 length: 16 amino acids, cysteine to phenylalanine. Here the CDR3 DNA is all that survives: 48 bases in frame from base 1. V lost 4 bases and J lost 2 bases, and the count of bases not matched to a germline gene is 4.

Here the chain combines TRBV2 and TRBJ1-5, with TRBD1 identical over 11 junction bases. Sequencing was performed on naive CD4+ T cells from PBMCs. What the cell subset or site label conveys for this sample: CD45RA+ positively selected. This clonotype originated in a man younger than 35 in good health. Some clones in this sample may be carry-over from other donors' samples. The CDR3 here reads CASSGGTGGRNQPQHF. The DNA sequence reads TGTGCCAGCAGTGGGGGGACAGGGGGACGCAATCAGCCCCAGCATTTT.